The T cell receptor (beta chain) described here comes from a study of memory CD4+ T cells and cytomegalovirus serostatus. General study findings and limits: Repertoires predicted CMV serostatus with median bootstrapped AUC of 0.95.

The method was immunoSEQ multiplex PCR; TCRdb's version includes in-frame clones alone and lacks a portion of them. The table lists approximately 47,000 clones, around 80% of them singletons. The sort gate was single viable CD3+CD4+CD8-CD45RO+ cells for memory CD4+ T cells. The CDR3 covers 16 residues. V lost 2 bases, J lost 1 base, and 14 bases lay in between. Germline CDR1 is KGHSH and CDR2 is LQKENI. Remarks on this clone: Its antigen is not known.

The TCR originated in an adult in good health and CMV-seronegative. The V call is TRBV18, the J call TRBJ1-1, with D perhaps TRBD1 (5 bases). Sample: memory CD4+ T cells from blood. CDR3 nucleotides: TGTGCCAGCTCACCAGGGGGTACGGGAGCGAACACTGAAGCTTTCTTT. It yields the protein CASSPGGTGANTEAFF.